What follows are 22 T cell receptor beta chains derived from one specimen sequenced in a study of shared clonotypes between healthy human individuals. Naive-designated CD8 cells lacked CD45RO, were positively enriched for CCR7, and omitted terminally differentiated effector memory CD45RA+ cells. Measured with immunoSEQ multiplex PCR; TCRdb has only the in-frame clones, and not every one. The sample has about 590,000 clones; around 95% are singletons. Sequencing was carried out using naive CD8+ T cells sorted from blood. These receptor sequences come from a woman under 40 in good health.

V is TRBV4-1 and J is TRBJ2-3; 12 nucleotides align to TRBD2. The germline V gene encodes CDR1 MGHRA and CDR2 YSYEKL. CDR3 length: 16 residues. The trim removed 1 base at V and 8 bases at J, leaving 7 bases unmatched. The CDR3 region is CASSQVLAGGPGTQYF. The CDR3, as DNA: TGCGCCAGCAGCCAAGTTCTAGCGGGAGGGCCTGGTACGCAGTATTTT.

As for this clone: At the DNA level, this CDR3 is encoded by other sequences in the same sample as well. The J gene is TRBJ2-1, the V gene TRBV5-1; 8 bases map to TRBD2. The J segment lost 3 bases and the V segment lost 4 bases, leaving 0 bases of the junction unmatched. The germline gives CDR1 SGHRS, CDR2 YFSETQ. The CDR3 is 13 amino acids. The chain's CDR3 is CASSGTSYNEQFF. CDR3 bases: TGCGCCAGCAGCGGGACTAGCTACAATGAGCAGTTCTTC.

This chain uses TRBV19 with TRBJ2-1; TRBD1 might be the D (6 bases). V was clipped by 5 bases and J by 4 bases, with 12 bases between them. The CDR3 runs to 14 residues. The germline V gene has CDR1 LNHDA and CDR2 SQIVND (reference sequence). The CDR3 loop is CASSWGQPYNEQFF. CDR3 DNA: TGTGCCAGTAGTTGGGGGCAACCTTACAATGAGCAGTTCTTC.

This rearrangement joins TRBV25-1 to TRBJ1-5; D remains unclear. Between the trimmed V and J ends, which lost 1 base and 8 bases, there was a span of 12 bases. Germline CDR1 and CDR2: MGHDK and SYGVNS. CDR3 length: 14 residues. This CDR3 reads CASSEFRQAEPQHF. CDR3 nucleotides: TGTGCCAGCAGTGAATTTCGGCAGGCAGAGCCCCAGCATTTT.

The rearrangement links TRBV2 to TRBJ2-1, with D maybe TRBD2 (6 bases). CDR1 SNHLY and CDR2 FYNNEI come from the germline V gene. Trimming took off 3 bases at V and 0 bases at J, with 9 bases between the two ends. The CDR3 runs to 15 residues. CDR3: CASSDGGSSYNEQFF. The CDR3 DNA is TGTGCCAGCAGTGATGGAGGGAGCTCCTACAATGAGCAGTTCTTC.

The count of this clone is one. The rearrangement links TRBV10-2 to TRBJ2-1; D perhaps matches TRBD1 (5 bases). Germline V gene lookup returns CDR1 WSHSY and CDR2 SAAADI. This CDR3 contains 12 residues. Trimming took 10 bases from V and 10 from J, leaving 17 bases between them. The CDR3 reads CATTVGLGEQFF. The CDR3 nucleotides are TGCGCCACCACAGTGGGGCTGGGGGAGCAGTTCTTC.

The chain has TRBV27 and TRBJ2-3, with no clear D. Per germline, CDR1 MNHEY and CDR2 SMNVEV (reference sequence). The CDR3 extends over 14 amino acids. The germline V and J ends were trimmed by 7 bases and 6 bases, with 17 bases remaining between them. CDR3 nucleotides: TGTGCCAGCACCCTTACACTCAGTGCGGATACGCAGTATTTT. This codes for CASTLTLSADTQYF.

J is TRBJ1-1 and V is TRBV6-1, with 7 bases identical to TRBD1. The CDR3 covers 16 residues. Germline values: CDR1 MNHNS, CDR2 SASEGT. Unmatched junction bases numbered 11, after V lost 0 bases and J lost 7 bases. The CDR3 DNA reads as TGTGCCAGCAGTGAAGCGCTTCCCGGGAGGGGGCATGAAGCTTTCTTT. It encodes CASSEALPGRGHEAFF.

The chain joins TRBV4-1 to TRBJ1-1, with 7 bases lining up with TRBD1. There are 16 residues in the CDR3. The germline V gene encodes CDR1 MGHRA and CDR2 YSYEKL. V lost 4 bases to trimming and J lost 4 bases; unmatched junction nucleotides: 12. The CDR3 nucleotides are TGCGCCAGCAGCCTCGCCCCGGGACAGAGAAGCACTGAAGCTTTCTTT. It translates to CASSLAPGQRSTEAFF.

V usage is TRBV27 and J usage is TRBJ2-1; 11 positions match TRBD2. V shed 7 bases, J shed 7 bases, and the junction held 6 bases outside the gene matches. CDR3 length: 14 amino acids. The germline gives CDR1 MNHEY, CDR2 SMNVEV (reference sequence). In nucleotides, the CDR3 is TGTGCCAGCACCCAAGCTAGCGGGAGGAATGAGCAGTTCTTC. As protein: CASTQASGRNEQFF.

The chain links TRBV4-2 to TRBJ2-2; 7 bases map to TRBD2. Germline V gives CDR1 LGHNA, CDR2 YNFKEQ. The CDR3 sequence is 15 residues long. With V trimmed by 3 bases and J by 0 bases, 1 base remained unmatched. CDR3 in DNA: TGTGCCAGCAGCCACGGGACTACGAACACCGGGGAGCTGTTTTTT. Encoded protein: CASSHGTTNTGELFF.

The gene calls are TRBV7-8 and TRBJ1-1, with 8 bases lining up with TRBD1. This CDR3 region has 13 residues. The V and J ends lost 5 bases and 6 bases, in that order; junction bases with no gene match: 5. Germline loops: CDR1 SGHVS, CDR2 FQNEAQ. CDR3 in DNA: TGTGCCAGCAGCCTAGGGACAGGCCCTGAAGCTTTCTTT. It codes for CASSLGTGPEAFF.

This sequence joins TRBV19 and TRBJ2-1; 10 nucleotides line up with TRBD1. CDR1 is LNHDA, CDR2 SQIVND, per germline (reference sequence). This CDR3 contains 16 residues. The V and J ends lost 5 bases and 4 bases, in that order; junction bases with no gene match: 8. The CDR3 here is CASSGDRDRGYNEQFF. Written as DNA, the CDR3 is TGTGCCAGTAGTGGTGACCGGGACAGGGGTTACAATGAGCAGTTCTTC.

This clone was detected only once. The chain joins TRBV28 to TRBJ2-2; the D gene is possibly TRBD2 (5 bases). Germline V gives CDR1 MDHEN, CDR2 SYDVKM. CDR3 length: 15 residues. V was cut by 6 bases and J by 1 base, with 12 bases left in between. CDR3 DNA sequence: TGTGCCAGCAGCCCGACCGCGGGGAACACCGGGGAGCTGTTTTTT. This sequence encodes CASSPTAGNTGELFF.

This clone showed up just once. This sequence joins TRBV2 and TRBJ2-1; 10 nucleotides line up with TRBD2. The CDR3 consists of 13 residues. Germline trimming cut 1 base from V and 12 bases from J; bases unmatched to any gene: 3. In germline, CDR1 is SNHLY, CDR2 FYNNEI. CDR3 loop: CASSEGGTSAQFF. The CDR3 nucleotides read TGTGCCAGCAGTGAAGGTGGGACTAGCGCGCAGTTCTTC.

The chain is built from TRBV6-5 and TRBJ2-3; D is unresolved. Germline lookup yields CDR1 MNHEY and CDR2 SVGAGI. Trimming removed 6 bases from V and 5 bases from J, with 12 bases in between. The CDR3 sequence is 13 residues long. DNA of the CDR3: TGTGCCAGCAGGGATGGTAGCCGAGATACGCAGTATTTT. As protein: CASRDGSRDTQYF.

The chain couples TRBV12-5 to TRBJ2-3; 11 bases fit TRBD2. The germline V gene has CDR1 LGHNT and CDR2 FRNRAP. This CDR3 region has 16 residues. Trimming at V came to 6 bases and at J to 0 bases, leaving 5 bases not matched to a gene. The CDR3 sequence is CASGGGTSGSTDTQYF. In nucleotides, the CDR3 is TGTGCTAGTGGGGGAGGGACTAGCGGTAGCACAGATACGCAGTATTTT.

This chain links TRBV11-2 with TRBJ1-3, with TRBD1 identical over 8 bases. Trimming removed 1 base from V and 3 bases from J; junction bases left unmatched: 5. The CDR3 runs to 16 residues. Germline CDR1 reads SGHAT; CDR2 reads FQNNGV. The CDR3 DNA reads TGTGCCAGCAGCTTAGGGGGCAGGGGGCTTGGAAACACCATATATTTT. Amino acid sequence: CASSLGGRGLGNTIYF.

The gene calls are TRBV19 and TRBJ2-1, with D perhaps TRBD1 (5 bases). The CDR3 has 16 residues. Deletions cut 4 bases from V and 0 bases from J, with 13 bases between. Germline V CDR1 and CDR2: LNHDA, SQIVND (reference sequence). CDR3 nucleotide sequence: TGTGCCAGTAGTACTTCTGGGGCTAGCTCCTACAATGAGCAGTTCTTC. Translating it yields CASSTSGASSYNEQFF. Full variable domain (missing parts from reference TRBV19 and TRBJ2-1): DGGITQSPKYLFRKEGQNVTLSCEQNLNHDAMYWYRQDPGQGLRLIYYSQIVNDFQKGDIAEGYSVSREKKESFPLTVTSAQKNPTAFYLCASSTSGASSYNEQFFGPGTRLTVL.

The chain has TRBV15 and TRBJ2-3, with D tentatively TRBD2 (6 bases). V was clipped by 4 bases and J by 1 base, with 15 bases between them. From germline, CDR1 is LNHNV and CDR2 YYDKDF (reference sequence). CDR3 size: 16 residues. The CDR3 loop reads CATSTPEREGTDTQYF. The CDR3 bases are TGTGCCACCAGCACCCCCGAGAGGGAGGGCACAGATACGCAGTATTTT.

The V call is TRBV5-6, the J call TRBJ2-6; D remains unclear. This CDR3 is built from 14 residues. The germline gives CDR1 SGHDT, CDR2 YYEEEE. V was shortened by 0 bases and J by 2 bases, with 3 bases between the two germline ends. CDR3 residues: CASSLGAGANVLTF. The CDR3 DNA sequence: TGTGCCAGCAGCTTGGGTGCTGGGGCCAACGTCCTGACTTTC.

This chain uses TRBV28 with TRBJ2-7; possible D gene TRBD1, 6 bases. This CDR3 comprises 12 residues. CDR1 and CDR2 from the germline V gene are MDHEN and SYDVKM. V lost 6 bases and J 4 bases, leaving 10 bases between the germline ends. The CDR3 region has the DNA TGTGCCAGCAGCCAAGGGGGATACGAGCAGTACTTC. It encodes CASSQGGYEQYF. Full variable domain (outside the CDR3, taken from reference TRBV28 and TRBJ2-7): DVKVTQSSRYLVKRTGEKVFLECVQDMDHENMFWYRQDPGLGLRLIYFSYDVKMKEKGDIPEGYSVSREKKERFSLILESASTNQTSMYLCASSQGGYEQYFGPGTRLTVT.